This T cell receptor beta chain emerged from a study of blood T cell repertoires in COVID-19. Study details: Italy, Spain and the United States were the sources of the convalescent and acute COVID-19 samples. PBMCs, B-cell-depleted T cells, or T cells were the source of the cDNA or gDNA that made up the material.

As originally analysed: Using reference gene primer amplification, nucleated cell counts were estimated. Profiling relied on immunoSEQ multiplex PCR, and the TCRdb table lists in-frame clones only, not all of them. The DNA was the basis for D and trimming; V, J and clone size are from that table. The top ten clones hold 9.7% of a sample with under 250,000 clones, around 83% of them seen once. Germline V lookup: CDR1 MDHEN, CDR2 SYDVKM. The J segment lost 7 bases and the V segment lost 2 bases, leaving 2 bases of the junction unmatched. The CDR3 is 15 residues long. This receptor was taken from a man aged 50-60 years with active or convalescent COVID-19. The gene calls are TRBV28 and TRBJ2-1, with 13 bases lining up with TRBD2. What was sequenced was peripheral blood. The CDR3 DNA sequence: TGTGCCAGCAGTTTAGGGACTAGCGGGATTAATGAGCAGTTCTTC. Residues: CASSLGTSGINEQFF.